Listed below are T cell receptor beta chains from one sample, sequenced in a study of naive and memory T cell subsets. One entry per CDR3 protein, called by TCRdb with MiXCR from the UMI-ligation and nested PCR reads. The table shows more than 120,000 distinct CDR3 sequences, with 15% to 25% occurring only once. Sequenced: naive CD8+ T cells from blood. Every receptor here comes from a human donor in good health. CDR3s include the opening cysteine and the closing phenylalanine or tryptophan. The order of the fields is D gene, V gene, J gene, clone size, CDR3 DNA, CDR3 protein. A D gene is named only where the DNA matches it firmly. Expanded clones are given a class, and other clones once, few, many or no size at all.

TRBD2	TRBV5-1	TRBJ2-2	few	TGCGCCAGCAGCCTTAGCGGGAGTGCCGCCGGGGAGCTGTTTTTT	CASSLSGSAAGELFF
TRBD2	TRBV29-1	TRBJ2-1	NA	TGCGCATCGACTAGCGGACCTCTGTTCTTC	CASTSGPLFF
TRBD1	TRBV27	TRBJ2-5	NA	TGTGCCAGCAACACAGGGGGCGGAGGAGAGACCCAGTACTTC	CASNTGGGGETQYF
NA	TRBV7-6	TRBJ2-5	few	TGTGCCAGCAGCCACATACCCCAGGCCTCGGGGCGAACGGAGAAAGAGACCCAGTACTTC	CASSHIPQASGRTEKETQYF
NA	TRBV12-3/TRBV12-4	TRBJ2-2	few	TGTGCCAGCAGTCCGACAGACTACACCGGGGAGCTGTTTTTT	CASSPTDYTGELFF
TRBD2	TRBV5-4	TRBJ2-1	NA	TGTGCCAGCAGCTTGGCCATGACTAGCGGCAATGAGCAGTTCTTC	CASSLAMTSGNEQFF
NA	TRBV20-1	TRBJ2-7	few	TGCAGTGCTTGGGACACCAAGAGCTCCTACGAGCAGTACTTC	CSAWDTKSSYEQYF
NA	TRBV4-1	TRBJ2-2	few	TGCGCCAGCAGCCAACTGCAGATCACCGGGGAGCTGTTTTTT	CASSQLQITGELFF
NA	TRBV10-3	TRBJ2-7	few	TGTGCCATCAGTGAGTCGGGAGAGCAGTACTTC	CAISESGEQYF
NA	TRBV6-2/TRBV6-3	TRBJ2-5	NA	TGTGCCAGCAGTTATAGAGGTTTGGAGACCCAGTACTTC	CASSYRGLETQYF
TRBD2	TRBV6-5	TRBJ2-1	NA	TGTGCCAGCAGTCGGGGACTAGCGGAACTTATAACCTACAATGAGCAGTTCTTC	CASSRGLAELITYNEQFF
TRBD1	TRBV7-9	TRBJ2-7	few	TGTGCCAGCAGCTCAGTAGGGACAGGGGACTACGAGCAGTACTTC	CASSSVGTGDYEQYF
NA	TRBV28	TRBJ2-2	few	TGTGCCAGCAGTTTAGATCTGAACACCGGGGAGCTGTTTTTT	CASSLDLNTGELFF
NA	TRBV4-1	TRBJ2-7	few	TGCGCCAGCAGCCAAGAGCCCGTGAGCTCCTACGAGCAGTACTTC	CASSQEPVSSYEQYF
TRBD2	TRBV12-3/TRBV12-4	TRBJ2-7	few	TGTGCCAGCGGGGGACTAACCTACGAGCAGTACTTC	CASGGLTYEQYF
NA	TRBV4-1	TRBJ2-1	NA	TGCGCCAGCAGCCACCCACCAGACTTTGCGGGCGATGAGCAGTTCTTC	CASSHPPDFAGDEQFF
NA	TRBV30	TRBJ2-1	NA	TGTGCCTGGAGTGTGGGGAACTACAATGAGCAGTTCTTC	CAWSVGNYNEQFF
TRBD2	TRBV12-3/TRBV12-4	TRBJ2-5	few	TGTGCCAGCAGCGTGGGTCTGGGACTAGCGGGAGAAGAGACCCAGTACTTC	CASSVGLGLAGEETQYF
TRBD1	TRBV5-1	TRBJ2-7	few	TGCGCCAGCAGCAATAATGGACAGGGCTACGAGCAGTACTTC	CASSNNGQGYEQYF
NA	TRBV6-5	TRBJ1-5	NA	TGTGCCAGCAGCTCCCTTGGGGGCTGGCAGCCCCAGCATTTT	CASSSLGGWQPQHF